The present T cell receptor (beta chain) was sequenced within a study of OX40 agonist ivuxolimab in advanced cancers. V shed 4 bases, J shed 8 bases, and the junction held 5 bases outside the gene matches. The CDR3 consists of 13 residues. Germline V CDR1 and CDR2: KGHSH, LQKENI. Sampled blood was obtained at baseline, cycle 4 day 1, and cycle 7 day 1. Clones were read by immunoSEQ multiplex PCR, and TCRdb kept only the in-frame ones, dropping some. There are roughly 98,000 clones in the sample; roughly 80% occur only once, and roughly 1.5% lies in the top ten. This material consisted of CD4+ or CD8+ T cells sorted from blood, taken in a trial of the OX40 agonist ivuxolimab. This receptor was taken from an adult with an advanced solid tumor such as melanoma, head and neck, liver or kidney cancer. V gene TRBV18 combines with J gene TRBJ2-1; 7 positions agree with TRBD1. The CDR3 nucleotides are TGTGCCAGCTCACTTCGACAGGGCGATGAGCAGTTCTTC. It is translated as CASSLRQGDEQFF.